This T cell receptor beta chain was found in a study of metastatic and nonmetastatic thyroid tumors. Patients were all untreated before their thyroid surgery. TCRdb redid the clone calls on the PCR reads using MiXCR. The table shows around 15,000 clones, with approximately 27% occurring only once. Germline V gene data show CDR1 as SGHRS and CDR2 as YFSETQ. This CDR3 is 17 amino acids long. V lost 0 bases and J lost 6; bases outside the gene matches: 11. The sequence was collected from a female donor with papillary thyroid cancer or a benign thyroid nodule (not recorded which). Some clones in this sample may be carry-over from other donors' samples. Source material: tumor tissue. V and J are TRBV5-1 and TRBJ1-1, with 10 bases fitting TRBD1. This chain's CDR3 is CASSLGWGTGVYAEAFF. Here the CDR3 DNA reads TGCGCCAGCAGCTTGGGGTGGGGGACAGGGGTTTACGCTGAAGCTTTCTTT. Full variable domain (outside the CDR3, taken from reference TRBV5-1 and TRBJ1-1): KAGVTQTPRYLIKTRGQQVTLSCSPISGHRSVSWYQQTPGQGLQFLFEYFSETQRNKGNFPGRFSGRQFSNSRSEMNVSTLELGDSALYLCASSLGWGTGVYAEAFFGQGTRLTVV.